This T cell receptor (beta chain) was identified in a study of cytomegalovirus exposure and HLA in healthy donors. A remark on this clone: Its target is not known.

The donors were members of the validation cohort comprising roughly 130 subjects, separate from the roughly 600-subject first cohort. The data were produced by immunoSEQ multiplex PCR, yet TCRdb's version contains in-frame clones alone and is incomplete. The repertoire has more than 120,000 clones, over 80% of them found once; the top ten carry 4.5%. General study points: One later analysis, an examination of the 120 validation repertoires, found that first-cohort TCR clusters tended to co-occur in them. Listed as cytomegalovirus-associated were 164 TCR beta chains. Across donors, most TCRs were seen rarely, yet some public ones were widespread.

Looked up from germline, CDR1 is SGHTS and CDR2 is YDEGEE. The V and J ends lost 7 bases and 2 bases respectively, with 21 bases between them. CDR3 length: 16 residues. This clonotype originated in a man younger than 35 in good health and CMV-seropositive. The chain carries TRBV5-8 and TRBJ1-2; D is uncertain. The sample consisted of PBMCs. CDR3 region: CASFEYGRDANYGYTF. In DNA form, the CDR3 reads TGTGCCAGCTTCGAATACGGGCGGGATGCCAACTATGGCTACACCTTC. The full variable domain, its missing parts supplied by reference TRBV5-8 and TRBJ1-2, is EAGVTQSPTHLIKTRGQQATLRCSPISGHTSVYWYQQALGLGLQFLLWYDEGEERNRGNFPPRFSGRQFPNYSSELNVNALELEDSALYLCASFEYGRDANYGYTFGSGTRLTVV.